This TCR beta chain was identified in a study of shared clonotypes between healthy human individuals. At the level of the study: Per-donor plates numbered three CD4 naive, three CD4 memory, two CD8 naive and one CD8 memory.

Naive CD8 cells lacked CD45RO and underwent positive selection for CCR7, leaving out terminally differentiated effector memory CD45RA+ cells. The assay was immunoSEQ multiplex PCR, and TCRdb's table has in-frame clones only and misses some. The sample carries approximately 740,000 clones, around 92% recorded once. The origin of this receptor is a man aged 25 to 45 in good health. Sequenced material: naive CD8+ T cells sorted from blood.

Written as DNA, the CDR3 is TGTGCCAGTAGATCAGGGGCCTCCTACAATGAGCAGTTCTTC. It translates to CASRSGASYNEQFF. The chain uses TRBV19 and TRBJ2-1; a weak D match, TRBD1 (6 bases). V lost 6 bases to trimming and J lost 0 bases, with 9 bases between them. Per the germline V gene, CDR1 is LNHDA and CDR2 is SQIVND (reference sequence). The CDR3 consists of 14 residues.